A selection of T cell receptor beta chains follows, all from one sample in a study of blood T cell repertoires in COVID-19. The data were produced by immunoSEQ multiplex PCR, yet TCRdb's version contains in-frame clones alone and is incomplete. The table lists around 180,000 clones, about 80% of them singletons. The sample comprised PBMCs or T cells enriched from blood (not recorded which). All receptors derive from a man between 45 and 60 years old who had recovered from COVID-19. Both conserved end residues are trimmed from each CDR3. The D gene is left open where the match is weak. The size field is filled for only some rows; it gives once, few, many or a size class.

J	size	D	V	CDR3
TRBJ2-1	few	TRBD2	TRBV5-5	ASSPPGGLAHDEQF
TRBJ2-3	.	.	TRBV18	ASSSGGSLDTQY
TRBJ2-2	.	.	TRBV5-4	ASSLETMNTGELF
TRBJ1-3	.	.	TRBV6-6	ATQQTGVDNTIY
TRBJ1-5	.	.	TRBV6-5	ASRFLGRSNQPQH
TRBJ1-2	.	TRBD1	TRBV7-9	ASSLDVRTGAYT
TRBJ2-7	.	TRBD1	TRBV18	ASSGQGHYEQY
TRBJ2-2	.	.	TRBV19	ASSVFLLNTGELF
TRBJ2-5	.	.	TRBV3-1/TRBV3-2	ASSQDYRTVLAETQY
TRBJ1-2	once	TRBD1	TRBV29-1	SVWTGQTTATNYGYT
TRBJ1-1	.	TRBD1	TRBV11-2	ASSLDRSRTEAF
TRBJ1-3	.	.	TRBV11-2	ASSLAQDSGNTIY
TRBJ1-6	.	.	TRBV7-9	ASSLANSSPLH
TRBJ1-2	.	.	TRBV5-1	ASSPSTGIYGYT
TRBJ1-5	.	TRBD1	TRBV3-1/TRBV3-2	ASSLRQGLVPQH
TRBJ1-2	.	TRBD1	TRBV5-6	ASSLGQGLPLYGYT
TRBJ2-3	.	.	TRBV5-1	ASSLGSSDTQY
TRBJ1-2	few	TRBD1	TRBV11-2	ASSSTGTANYGYT
TRBJ2-7	.	.	TRBV6-1	ASSEEALE
TRBJ1-2	.	TRBD1	TRBV2	ASSLRQGDNYGYT
TRBJ2-7	.	.	TRBV5-1	ASSSSGTVYEQY
TRBJ1-2	.	TRBD1	TRBV9	ASSDSGTGVSWSAYDGYT
TRBJ1-1	.	TRBD1	TRBV5-5	ASRPWDRGAGTEAF
TRBJ1-2	.	.	TRBV6-5	ASSYSVRGYYGYT
TRBJ2-1	.	TRBD2	TRBV2	ASSEPRLAGGNEQF
TRBJ2-1	.	TRBD1	TRBV5-1	ASSDRDSFYNEQF
TRBJ2-1	.	.	TRBV28	ASSLGQFEF
TRBJ2-1	.	TRBD2	TRBV11-3	ASSLAGGSSYNEQF
TRBJ1-1	.	.	TRBV28	ASSLRFEAF
TRBJ2-7	.	TRBD1	TRBV3-1/TRBV3-2	ASSQRDRAEQY
TRBJ1-6	.	TRBD1	TRBV28	ASSSGTVNSPLH
TRBJ2-7	.	.	TRBV7-2	ASSFTGPQYEQY
TRBJ1-2	.	TRBD1	TRBV5-1	ASSRTKTGGVLRDGYT
TRBJ2-7	.	.	TRBV9	ASSVAASYEQY
TRBJ2-7	.	TRBD2	TRBV27	ASRLGGLAGYEQY
TRBJ2-2	.	.	TRBV5-6	ASSLWATGELF
TRBJ1-2	.	.	TRBV5-1	ASSARENVAIYGYT
TRBJ1-1	.	.	TRBV29-1	SVVVQGTEAF
TRBJ2-1	.	TRBD2	TRBV2	ASTTSGNEQF
TRBJ1-6	.	.	TRBV9	ASSEGDRPRDYNSPLH
TRBJ2-3	.	TRBD2	TRBV27	ASSLLAGRTDTQY
TRBJ1-2	.	TRBD1	TRBV30	AWGTGINRGYT
TRBJ1-6	.	.	TRBV14	ASSQWQGLNSPLH